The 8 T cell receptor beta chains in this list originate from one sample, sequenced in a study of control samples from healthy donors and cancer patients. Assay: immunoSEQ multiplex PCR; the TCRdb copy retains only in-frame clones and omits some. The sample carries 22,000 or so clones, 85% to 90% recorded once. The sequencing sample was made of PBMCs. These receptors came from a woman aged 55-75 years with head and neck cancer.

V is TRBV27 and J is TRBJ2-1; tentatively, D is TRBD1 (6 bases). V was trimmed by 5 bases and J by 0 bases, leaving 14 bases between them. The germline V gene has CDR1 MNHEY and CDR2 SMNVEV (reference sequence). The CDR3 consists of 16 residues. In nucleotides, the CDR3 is TGTGCCAGCAGTCGAAGGGGGTCTAGCTCCTACAATGAGCAGTTCTTC. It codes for CASSRRGSSSYNEQFF.

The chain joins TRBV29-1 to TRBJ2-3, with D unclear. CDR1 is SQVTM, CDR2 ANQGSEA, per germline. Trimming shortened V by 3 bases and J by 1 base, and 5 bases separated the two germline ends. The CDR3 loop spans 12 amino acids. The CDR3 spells CSVERGTDTQYF. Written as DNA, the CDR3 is TGCAGCGTTGAGCGAGGCACAGATACGCAGTATTTT.

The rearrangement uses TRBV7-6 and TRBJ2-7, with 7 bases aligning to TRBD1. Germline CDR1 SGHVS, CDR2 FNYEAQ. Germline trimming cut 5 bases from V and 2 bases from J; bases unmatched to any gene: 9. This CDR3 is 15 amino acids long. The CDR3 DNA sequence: TGTGCCAGCAGCCCCGGGACAGTGATGACCTACGAGCAGTACTTC. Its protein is CASSPGTVMTYEQYF.

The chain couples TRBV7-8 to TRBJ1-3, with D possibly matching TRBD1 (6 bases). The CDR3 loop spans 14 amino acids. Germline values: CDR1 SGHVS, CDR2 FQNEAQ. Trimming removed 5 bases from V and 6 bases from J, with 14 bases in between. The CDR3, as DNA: TGTGCCAGCAGCGTCAACAGGGTTGCAAACACCATATATTTT. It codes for CASSVNRVANTIYF.

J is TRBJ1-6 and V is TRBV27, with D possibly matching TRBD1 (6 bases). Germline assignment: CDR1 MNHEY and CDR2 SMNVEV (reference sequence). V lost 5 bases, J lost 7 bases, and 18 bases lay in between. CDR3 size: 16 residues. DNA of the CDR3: TGTGCCAGCAGTCCTTACCAAGGGACACACAATTCACCCCTCCACTTT. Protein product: CASSPYQGTHNSPLHF.

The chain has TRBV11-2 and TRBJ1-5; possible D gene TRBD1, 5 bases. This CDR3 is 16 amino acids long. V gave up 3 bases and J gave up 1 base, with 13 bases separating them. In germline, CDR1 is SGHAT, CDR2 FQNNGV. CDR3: CASSLTVGVSNQPQHF. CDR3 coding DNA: TGTGCCAGCAGCTTGACGGTGGGGGTGAGCAATCAGCCCCAGCATTTT.

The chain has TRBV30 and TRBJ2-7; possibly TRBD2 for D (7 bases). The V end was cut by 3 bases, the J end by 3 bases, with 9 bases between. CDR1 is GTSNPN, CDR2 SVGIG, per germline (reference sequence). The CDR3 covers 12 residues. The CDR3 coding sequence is TGTGCCTGGAGGGGAGGGGGCTACGAGCAGTACTTC. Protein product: CAWRGGGYEQYF. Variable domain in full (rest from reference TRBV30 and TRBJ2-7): SQTIHQWPATLVQPVGSPLSLECTVEGTSNPNLYWYRQAAGRGLQLLFYSVGIGQISSEVPQNLSASRPQDRQFILSSKKLLLSDSGFYLCAWRGGGYEQYFGPGTRLTVT.

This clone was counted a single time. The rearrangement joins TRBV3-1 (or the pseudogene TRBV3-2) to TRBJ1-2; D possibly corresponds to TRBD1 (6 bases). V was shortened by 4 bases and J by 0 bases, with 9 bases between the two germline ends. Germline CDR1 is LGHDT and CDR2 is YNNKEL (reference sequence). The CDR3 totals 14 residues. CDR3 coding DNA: TGTGCCAGCAGCCTCAGGGGATCTAACTATGGCTACACCTTC. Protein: CASSLRGSNYGYTF.